The next 14 T cell receptor beta chains were all read from a single sample in a study of cytomegalovirus exposure and HLA in healthy donors. The repertoire was sequenced with immunoSEQ multiplex PCR; TCRdb's copy has only in-frame clones and lacks some. This table holds more than 75,000 clones, roughly 93% found once. The specimen sequenced was PBMCs. Source of these receptors: a man in his late teens or twenties in good health and CMV-seronegative.

The chain is built from TRBV19 and TRBJ1-2, with TRBD1 matching over 8 bases. CDR3 size: 13 residues. V lost 6 bases, J lost 4 bases, and 4 bases stayed unmatched. CDR1 is LNHDA, CDR2 SQIVND, per germline (reference sequence). CDR3 region: CASSRTGSYGYTF. As DNA, the CDR3 is TGTGCCAGTAGCAGGACAGGGAGCTATGGCTACACCTTC.

The rearrangement uses TRBV6-6 and TRBJ2-3; D remains unclear. The CDR3 runs to 16 residues. Trimming removed 2 bases at V and 7 bases at J, with 19 bases between. Germline values: CDR1 MNHNY, CDR2 SVGAGI (reference sequence). The CDR3 nucleotides read TGTGCCAGCAGTTACGCGTCATTGGCGGAAGGAAATACGCAGTATTTT. Its translation is CASSYASLAEGNTQYF.

The V call is TRBV9, the J call TRBJ2-3; TRBD2 matches at 9 bases. The CDR3 loop spans 17 amino acids. Germline V CDR1 and CDR2: SGDLS, YYNGEE. Trimming took 0 bases from V and 6 from J; bases not matched to a gene: 11. In DNA form, the CDR3 reads TGTGCCAGCAGCGTAGGGCTTAGCGGGAGTGAGGCTGATACGCAGTATTTT. Encoded protein: CASSVGLSGSEADTQYF.

This clone has a single count. The gene calls are TRBV7-3 and TRBJ2-3, with 12 bases identical to TRBD2. Germline assignment: CDR1 SGHTA and CDR2 FQGTGA. J gave up 3 bases and V 1 base, and 5 bases lay outside the gene matches. This CDR3 comprises 17 residues. The CDR3 nucleotides read TGTGCCAGCAGCTTAAAGGCTAGCGGGAGGGAAACAGATACGCAGTATTTT. Translation: CASSLKASGRETDTQYF.

The chain employs TRBV30 and TRBJ2-1; 7 bases map to TRBD2. This CDR3 region has 11 residues. CDR1 and CDR2 from the germline V gene are GTSNPN and SVGIG (reference sequence). The V gene end was trimmed by 5 bases and the J gene end by 10 bases; junction bases not matched to a gene: 5. CDR3 nucleotides: TGTGCCTGGGGAACTAGCGCCGAGCAGTTCTTC. As protein: CAWGTSAEQFF.

The J gene is TRBJ1-2, the V gene TRBV4-3; D unclear. The length of the CDR3 is 15 residues. The germline CDR1 and CDR2 sequences are LGHNA and YSLEER. V was clipped by 0 bases and J by 8 bases, with 16 bases between them. CDR3 nucleotide sequence: TGCGCCAGCAGCCAAGATCAAGCCCCGAGGTTAGGCTACACCTTC. Residues: CASSQDQAPRLGYTF.

CDR3: CASSPNHPGQDLYGYTF. CDR3 coding DNA: TGTGCCAGCTCCCCAAACCACCCCGGACAGGACCTCTATGGCTACACCTTC. This chain connects TRBV18 to TRBJ1-2; 7 bases agree with TRBD1. Germline V gene sequence: CDR1 KGHSH, CDR2 LQKENI. After removal of 6 bases from V and 4 bases from J, the junction contained 17 bases not matched to a gene. This CDR3 is built from 17 residues.

The chain has TRBV28 and TRBJ2-7, with D possibly matching TRBD2 (6 bases). Trimming took 4 bases from V and 2 from J, leaving 15 bases between them. The CDR3 is 15 amino acids. Germline V gene sequence: CDR1 MDHEN, CDR2 SYDVKM. Written as DNA, the CDR3 is TGTGCCAGCAGTTCAATGGCGGGGATGCCCTACGAGCAGTACTTC. Translating it yields CASSSMAGMPYEQYF. The full variable domain, rest sourced from reference TRBV28 and TRBJ2-7, is DVKVTQSSRYLVKRTGEKVFLECVQDMDHENMFWYRQDPGLGLRLIYFSYDVKMKEKGDIPEGYSVSREKKERFSLILESASTNQTSMYLCASSSMAGMPYEQYFGPGTRLTVT.

The chain joins TRBV10-3 to TRBJ1-2; D possibly corresponds to TRBD1 (5 bases). Germline V gives CDR1 ENHRY, CDR2 SYGVKD. The CDR3 sequence is 16 residues long. V lost 7 bases and J 0 bases, leaving 18 bases between the germline ends. The CDR3 loop reads CAIKGVRAFANYGYTF. Written as DNA, the CDR3 is TGTGCCATCAAAGGGGTCAGGGCTTTCGCTAACTATGGCTACACCTTC.

V is TRBV10-2 and J is TRBJ1-5, with 7 bases lining up with TRBD1. After removal of 3 bases from V and 7 bases from J, the junction contained 9 bases not matched to a gene. CDR1 is WSHSY and CDR2 is SAAADI in the germline V gene. This CDR3 spans 15 amino acids. The CDR3 nucleotides read TGCGCCAGCAGTGAAACAACAGGGGTTGGACAGCCCCAGCATTTT. It encodes CASSETTGVGQPQHF.

The rearrangement links TRBV15 to TRBJ2-7; the D gene is possibly TRBD2 (6 bases). From germline, CDR1 is LNHNV and CDR2 YYDKDF (reference sequence). The CDR3 totals 16 residues. Between the trimmed V and J ends, which lost 4 bases and 0 bases, there was a span of 16 bases. The CDR3: CATSIRDSRGSYEQYF. The DNA for the CDR3 is TGTGCCACCAGCATCAGGGACTCAAGGGGCTCCTACGAGCAGTACTTC.

The V and J genes are TRBV6-1 and TRBJ2-4; 7 positions match TRBD2. Germline V gives CDR1 MNHNS, CDR2 SASEGT. The CDR3 runs to 12 residues. V lost 6 bases to trimming and J lost 8 bases; unmatched junction nucleotides: 4. The CDR3 sequence is CASRGGEDIQYF. The CDR3, as DNA: TGTGCCAGCAGGGGGGGGGAGGACATTCAGTACTTC.

The count of this clone is one. V and J are TRBV10-3 and TRBJ2-7, with TRBD1 matching over 9 bases. The CDR3 is 13 amino acids. J gave up 2 bases and V 8 bases, and 4 bases lay outside the gene matches. Germline lookup yields CDR1 ENHRY and CDR2 SYGVKD. CDR3 residues: CAISGTGTYEQYF. CDR3 DNA sequence: TGTGCCATCTCTGGGACAGGGACCTACGAGCAGTACTTC.

In this sample, this clone turned up once. The chain employs TRBV10-3 and TRBJ2-3; 7 bases align to TRBD1. Germline values: CDR1 ENHRY, CDR2 SYGVKD. Trimming removed 4 bases from V and 0 bases from J; junction bases left unmatched: 1. The CDR3 spans 14 residues. Here the CDR3 reads CAISAGQSTDTQYF. The CDR3 coding sequence is TGTGCCATCAGTGCGGGACAGAGCACAGATACGCAGTATTTT.